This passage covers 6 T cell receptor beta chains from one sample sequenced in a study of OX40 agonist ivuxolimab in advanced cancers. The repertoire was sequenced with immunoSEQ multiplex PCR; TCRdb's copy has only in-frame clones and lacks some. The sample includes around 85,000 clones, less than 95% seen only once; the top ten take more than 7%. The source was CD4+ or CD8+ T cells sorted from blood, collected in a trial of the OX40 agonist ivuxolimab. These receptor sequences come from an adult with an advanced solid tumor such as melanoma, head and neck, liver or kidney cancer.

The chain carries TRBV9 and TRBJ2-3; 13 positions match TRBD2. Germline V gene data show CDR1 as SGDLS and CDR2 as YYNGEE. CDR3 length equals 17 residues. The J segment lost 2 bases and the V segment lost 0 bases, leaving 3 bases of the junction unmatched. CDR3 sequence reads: CASSVETSGGTTDTQYF. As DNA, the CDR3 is TGTGCCAGCAGCGTAGAGACTAGCGGGGGGACCACAGATACGCAGTATTTT. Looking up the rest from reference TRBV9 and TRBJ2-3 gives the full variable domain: DSGVTQTPKHLITATGQRVTLRCSPRSGDLSVYWYQQSLDQGLQFLIQYYNGEERAKGNILERFSAQQFPDLHSELNLSSLELGDSALYFCASSVETSGGTTDTQYFGPGTRLTVL.

The CDR3 reads CASSPPGVDSPLHF. For the CDR3, the DNA is TGTGCCAGCAGTCCCCCCGGGGTTGATTCACCCCTCCACTTT. The chain combines TRBV28 with TRBJ1-6; no reliable D call. The CDR3 is made up of 14 amino acids. The germline CDR1 and CDR2 sequences are MDHEN and SYDVKM. Trimming took 5 bases from V and 8 from J, leaving 13 bases between them.

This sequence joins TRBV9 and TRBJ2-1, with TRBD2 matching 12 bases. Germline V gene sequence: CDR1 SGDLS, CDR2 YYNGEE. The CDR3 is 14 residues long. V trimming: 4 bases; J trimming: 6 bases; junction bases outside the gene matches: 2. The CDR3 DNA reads TGTGCCAGCAGCCTAGCGGGGGGGAGCAATGAGCAGTTCTTC. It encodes CASSLAGGSNEQFF.

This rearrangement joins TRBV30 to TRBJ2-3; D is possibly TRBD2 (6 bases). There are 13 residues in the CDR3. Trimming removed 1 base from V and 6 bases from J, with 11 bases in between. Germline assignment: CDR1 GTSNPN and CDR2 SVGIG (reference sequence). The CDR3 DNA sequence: TGTGCCTGGAGTGCCGGGGGACGGGATACGCAGTATTTT. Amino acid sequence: CAWSAGGRDTQYF.

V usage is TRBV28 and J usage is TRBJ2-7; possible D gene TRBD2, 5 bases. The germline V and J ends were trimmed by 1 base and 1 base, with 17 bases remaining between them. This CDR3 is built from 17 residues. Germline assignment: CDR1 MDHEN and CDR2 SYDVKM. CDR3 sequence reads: CASSLSPTLTGSYEQYF. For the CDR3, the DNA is TGTGCCAGCAGTTTATCCCCTACCTTGACGGGATCCTACGAGCAGTACTTC. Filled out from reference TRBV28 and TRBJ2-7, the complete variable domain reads DVKVTQSSRYLVKRTGEKVFLECVQDMDHENMFWYRQDPGLGLRLIYFSYDVKMKEKGDIPEGYSVSREKKERFSLILESASTNQTSMYLCASSLSPTLTGSYEQYFGPGTRLTVT.

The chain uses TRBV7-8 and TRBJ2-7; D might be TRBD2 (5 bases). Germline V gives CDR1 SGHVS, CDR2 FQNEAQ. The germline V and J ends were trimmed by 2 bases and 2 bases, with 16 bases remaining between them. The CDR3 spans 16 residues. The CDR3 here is CASSLLFRGAPYEQYF. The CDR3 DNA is TGTGCCAGCAGCTTACTGTTCCGGGGAGCGCCCTACGAGCAGTACTTC. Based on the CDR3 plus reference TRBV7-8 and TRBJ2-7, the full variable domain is GAGVSQSPRYKVAKRGQDVALRCDPISGHVSLFWYQQALGQGPEFLTYFQNEAQLDKSGLPSDRFFAERPEGSVSTLKIQRTQQEDSAVYLCASSLLFRGAPYEQYFGPGTRLTVT.